The 17 T cell receptor beta chains below all came from one sample that was sequenced in a study of CXCR3-negative and CXCR3-positive naive CD8 T cells. Their antigens are not known. With UMI labels, 5' RACE was used to prepare the TRB cDNA libraries. From the 5' RACE reads, TCRdb lists one entry per CDR3 protein and no DNA. The sample table includes about 150,000 distinct CDR3 sequences. Study-level results: Naive cells that were CXCR3-positive had more hydrophobic TRB CDR3s (compared with CXCR3-negative naive cells).

The sample was naive CXCR3+ CD8+ T cells from blood. Subset meaning: CD45RO-CCR7+CD27+CD95- naive CD8+ T cells expressing CXCR3 (TNR3+). The receptor source for this set is a human donor in good health. Some clones in this sample may be carry-over from other donors' samples.

The chain employs TRBV9 and TRBJ1-1. The CDR3 is 14 amino acids. Germline V gene sequence: CDR1 SGDLS, CDR2 YYNGEE. CDR3 region: CASSAFPLSTEAFF. The entire variable domain, with the rest obtained from reference TRBV9 and TRBJ1-1, is as follows: DSGVTQTPKHLITATGQRVTLRCSPRSGDLSVYWYQQSLDQGLQFLIQYYNGEERAKGNILERFSAQQFPDLHSELNLSSLELGDSALYFCASSAFPLSTEAFFGQGTRLTVV.

The V gene is TRBV15, the J gene TRBJ2-1; lacking DNA, the TRBD1 call made by TCRdb goes unchecked. The CDR3 contains 14 residues. The V gene's germline CDR1 is LNHNV and CDR2 YYDKDF (reference sequence). The chain's CDR3 is CATSRFSRGNEQFF.

The chain couples TRBV25-1 to TRBJ1-1; no DNA is available, so the TRBD1 call from TCRdb remains unchecked. CDR3 length: 15 amino acids. CDR1 and CDR2 (germline): MGHDK, SYGVNS. The CDR3 spells CASGRDSVMNTEAFF.

This chain uses TRBV13 with TRBJ2-5; TCRdb designates TRBD1, a call that cannot be tested without DNA. Per germline, CDR1 PRHDT and CDR2 FYEKMQ (reference sequence). The CDR3 consists of 16 residues. Here the CDR3 reads CASSSRRRGMQETQYF.

This chain uses TRBV4-1 with TRBJ2-7; TCRdb names TRBD1, which stays unverified in the absence of DNA. The CDR3 extends over 15 amino acids. The germline CDR1 and CDR2 sequences are MGHRA and YSYEKL. CDR3: CASSQVATGIYEQYF.

The rearrangement joins TRBV13 to TRBJ2-1; lacking DNA, the TRBD1 call made by TCRdb goes unchecked. The CDR3 is made up of 15 amino acids. Germline CDR1 PRHDT, CDR2 FYEKMQ (reference sequence). The CDR3 region is CASSFKGGTYNEQFF.

The CDR3: CASSSREAGLAGKRQFF. V usage is TRBV11-2 and J usage is TRBJ2-1; TCRdb's D gene call, TRBD2, goes unchecked for lack of DNA. The CDR3 extends over 17 amino acids. CDR1 and CDR2 (germline): SGHAT, FQNNGV.

This chain links TRBV27 with TRBJ2-7. Germline V CDR1 and CDR2: MNHEY, SMNVEV (reference sequence). This CDR3 comprises 13 residues. CDR3 residues: CATSQGTTYEQYF.

This CDR3 is CASSKGATTDTQYF. V gene TRBV4-2 combines with J gene TRBJ2-3. CDR1 is LGHNA, CDR2 YNFKEQ, per germline. The CDR3 is 14 residues long.

The chain combines TRBV10-3 with TRBJ2-1. From germline, CDR1 is ENHRY and CDR2 SYGVKD. The CDR3 is 12 residues long. The CDR3 here is CAISEASNEQFF.

The J gene is TRBJ1-4, the V gene TRBV29-1; TCRdb returns TRBD1, unconfirmable since there is no DNA. The germline CDR1 and CDR2 sequences are SQVTM and ANQGSEA. The CDR3 consists of 14 residues. CDR3 region: CSVAQGNSNEKLFF.

The chain uses TRBV12-3 or TRBV12-4 and TRBJ2-7; the D gene TCRdb calls, TRBD1, cannot be checked with no DNA. CDR3 length equals 14 residues. CDR3 residues: CASSLSRGLVEQYF.

The chain joins TRBV3-1 to TRBJ2-3; checking the TCRdb D call of TRBD2 is not possible without DNA. Germline values: CDR1 LGHDT, CDR2 YNNKEL (reference sequence). The CDR3 spans 15 residues. The CDR3 spells CASSHGWGATDTQYF.

This sequence joins TRBV15 and TRBJ2-1; the D call of TRBD2 rests on TCRdb alone, since no DNA is present to check it. Germline CDR1 is LNHNV and CDR2 is YYDKDF (reference sequence). The CDR3 contains 15 residues. The CDR3: CATRTGLAGFNEQFF.

The chain links TRBV28 to TRBJ2-1. Germline V gives CDR1 MDHEN, CDR2 SYDVKM. CDR3 length equals 14 residues. The CDR3: CASSLPQFYNEQFF.

This chain's CDR3 is CASSSTPTATYEQYF. The genes are TRBV7-8 and TRBJ2-7. From germline, CDR1 is SGHVS and CDR2 FQNEAQ. The CDR3 has 15 residues.

V is TRBV11-2 and J is TRBJ2-5; the TRBD1 assignment by TCRdb is unverifiable without DNA. This CDR3 has 14 residues. Germline lookup yields CDR1 SGHAT and CDR2 FQNNGV. The chain's CDR3 is CASSPTGLQETQYF.